This T cell receptor beta chain was recorded in a study of blood T cell repertoires in COVID-19. On the study more broadly: Material from acute and convalescent COVID-19 was sourced from the United States, Italy and Spain.

Generated by immunoSEQ multiplex PCR, the TCRdb table keeps only in-frame clones and is missing some. The profile shows approximately 290,000 clones, 89% of them singletons. Looked up from germline, CDR1 is SGHRS and CDR2 is YFSETQ. The CDR3 is 13 amino acids. V gave up 1 base and J gave up 5 bases, with 10 bases separating them. The TCR comes from a woman in her fifties or sixties with acute or convalescent COVID-19. The source material was peripheral blood. The chain carries TRBV5-1 and TRBJ2-7, with D possibly matching TRBD2 (5 bases). CDR3 residues: CASSLTRRDEQYF. CDR3 bases: TGCGCCAGCAGCTTGACGCGGCGGGACGAGCAGTACTTC. Complete variable domain (other parts from reference TRBV5-1 and TRBJ2-7): KAGVTQTPRYLIKTRGQQVTLSCSPISGHRSVSWYQQTPGQGLQFLFEYFSETQRNKGNFPGRFSGRQFSNSRSEMNVSTLELGDSALYLCASSLTRRDEQYFGPGTRLTVT.